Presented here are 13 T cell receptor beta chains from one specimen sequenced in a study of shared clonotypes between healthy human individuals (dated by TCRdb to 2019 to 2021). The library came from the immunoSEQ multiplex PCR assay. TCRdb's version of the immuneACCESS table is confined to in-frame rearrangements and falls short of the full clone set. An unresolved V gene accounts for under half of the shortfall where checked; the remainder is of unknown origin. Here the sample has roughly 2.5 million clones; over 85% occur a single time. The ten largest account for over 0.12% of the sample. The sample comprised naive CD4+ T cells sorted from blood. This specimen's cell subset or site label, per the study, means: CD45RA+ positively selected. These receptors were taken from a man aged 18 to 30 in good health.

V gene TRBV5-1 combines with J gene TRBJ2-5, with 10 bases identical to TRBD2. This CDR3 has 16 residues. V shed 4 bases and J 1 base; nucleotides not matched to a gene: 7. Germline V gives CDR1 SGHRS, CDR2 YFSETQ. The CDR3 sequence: CASSKGTSAIQETQYF. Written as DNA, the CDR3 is TGCGCCAGCAGCAAGGGGACTAGCGCGATCCAAGAGACCCAGTACTTC.

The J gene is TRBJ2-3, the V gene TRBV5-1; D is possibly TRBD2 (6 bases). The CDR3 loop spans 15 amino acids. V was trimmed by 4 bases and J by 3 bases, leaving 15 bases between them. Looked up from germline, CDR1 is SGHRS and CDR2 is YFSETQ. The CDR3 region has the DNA TGCGCCAGCAGCACGGGACTTCGGGGGACAGATACGCAGTATTTT. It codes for CASSTGLRGTDTQYF.

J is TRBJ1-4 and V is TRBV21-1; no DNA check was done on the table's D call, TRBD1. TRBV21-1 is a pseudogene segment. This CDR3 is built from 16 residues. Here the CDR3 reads CASSKVRGTNNEKLFF. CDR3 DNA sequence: TGTGCCAGCAGCAAAGTAAGGGGGACCAATAATGAAAAACTGTTTTTT.

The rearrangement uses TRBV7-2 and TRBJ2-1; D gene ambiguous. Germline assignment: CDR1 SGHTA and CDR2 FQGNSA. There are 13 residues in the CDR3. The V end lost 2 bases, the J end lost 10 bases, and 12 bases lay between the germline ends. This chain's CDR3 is CASSLPPSGEQFF. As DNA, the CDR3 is TGTGCCAGCAGCTTACCGCCGAGTGGGGAGCAGTTCTTC. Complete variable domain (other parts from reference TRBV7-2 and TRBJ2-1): GAGVSQSPSNKVTEKGKDVELRCDPISGHTALYWYRQSLGQGLEFLIYFQGNSAPDKSGLPSDRFSAERTGGSVSTLTIQRTQQEDSAVYLCASSLPPSGEQFFGPGTRLTVL.

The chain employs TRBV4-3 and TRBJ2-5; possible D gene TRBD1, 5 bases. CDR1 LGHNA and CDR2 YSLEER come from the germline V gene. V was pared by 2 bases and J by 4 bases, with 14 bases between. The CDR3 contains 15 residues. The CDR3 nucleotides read TGCGCCAGCAGCCAAACGCAGGGTGGTCGAGAGACCCAGTACTTC. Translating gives CASSQTQGGRETQYF.

Here the CDR3 reads CASDTGTVLTDTQYF. In nucleotides, the CDR3 is TGTGCCAGTGACACCGGGACAGTTCTCACAGATACGCAGTATTTT. This chain uses TRBV28 with TRBJ2-3; 7 nucleotides align to TRBD1. Germline V CDR1 and CDR2: MDHEN, SYDVKM. The CDR3 is 15 amino acids. The J segment lost 2 bases and the V segment lost 9 bases, leaving 11 bases of the junction unmatched.

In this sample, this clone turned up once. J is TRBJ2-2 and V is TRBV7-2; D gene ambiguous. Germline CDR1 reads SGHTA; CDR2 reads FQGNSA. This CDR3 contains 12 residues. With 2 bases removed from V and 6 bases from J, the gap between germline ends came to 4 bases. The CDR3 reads CASSLYAGELFF. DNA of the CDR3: TGTGCCAGCAGCTTATACGCCGGGGAGCTGTTTTTT.

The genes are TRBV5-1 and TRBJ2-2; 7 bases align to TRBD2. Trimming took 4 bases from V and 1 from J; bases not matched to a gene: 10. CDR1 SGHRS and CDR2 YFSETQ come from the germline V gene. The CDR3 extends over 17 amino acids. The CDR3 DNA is TGCGCCAGCAGCCTGGGCCGAGGCGGGGGGAACACCGGGGAGCTGTTTTTT. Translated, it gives CASSLGRGGGNTGELFF.

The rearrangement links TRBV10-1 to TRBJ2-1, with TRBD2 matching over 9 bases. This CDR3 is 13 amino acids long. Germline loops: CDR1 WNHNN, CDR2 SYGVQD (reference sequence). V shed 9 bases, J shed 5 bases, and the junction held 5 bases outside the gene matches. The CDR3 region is CARESGGHNEQFF. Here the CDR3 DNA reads TGCGCCAGAGAGAGCGGGGGGCACAATGAGCAGTTCTTC.

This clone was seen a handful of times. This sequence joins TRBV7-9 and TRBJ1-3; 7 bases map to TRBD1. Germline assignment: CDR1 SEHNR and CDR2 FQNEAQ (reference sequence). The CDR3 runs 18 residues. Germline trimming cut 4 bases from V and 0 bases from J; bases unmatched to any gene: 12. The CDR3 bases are TGTGCCAGCAGCTACGGGGACAGACCTCACCCCTCTGGAAACACCATATATTTT. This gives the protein CASSYGDRPHPSGNTIYF.

CDR3: CASSWDAGQPQHF. CDR3 sequence (DNA): TGCGCCAGCAGCTGGGACGCGGGGCAGCCCCAGCATTTT. The chain is built from TRBV5-1 and TRBJ1-5; possible D gene TRBD1, 5 bases. CDR3 length: 13 residues. Trimming removed 3 bases at V and 7 bases at J, with 11 bases between. Germline V gene sequence: CDR1 SGHRS, CDR2 YFSETQ. Supplemented by reference TRBV5-1 and TRBJ1-5, the full variable domain reads KAGVTQTPRYLIKTRGQQVTLSCSPISGHRSVSWYQQTPGQGLQFLFEYFSETQRNKGNFPGRFSGRQFSNSRSEMNVSTLELGDSALYLCASSWDAGQPQHFGDGTRLSIL.

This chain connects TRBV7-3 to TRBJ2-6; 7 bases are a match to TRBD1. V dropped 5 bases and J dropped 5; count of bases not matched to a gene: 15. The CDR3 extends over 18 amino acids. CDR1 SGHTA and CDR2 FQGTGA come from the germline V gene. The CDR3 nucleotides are TGTGCCAGCAGCAGGTGGACAGGAAACGAGGGGAGGGCCAACGTCCTGACTTTC. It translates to CASSRWTGNEGRANVLTF. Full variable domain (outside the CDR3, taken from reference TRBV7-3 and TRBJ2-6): GAGVSQTPSNKVTEKGKYVELRCDPISGHTALYWYRQSLGQGPEFLIYFQGTGAADDSGLPNDRFFAVRPEGSVSTLKIQRTERGDSAVYLCASSRWTGNEGRANVLTFGAGSRLTVL.

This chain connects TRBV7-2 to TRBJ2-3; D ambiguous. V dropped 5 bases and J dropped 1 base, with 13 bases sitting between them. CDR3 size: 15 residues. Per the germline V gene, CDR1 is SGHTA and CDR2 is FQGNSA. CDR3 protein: CASSLGKAGTDTQYF. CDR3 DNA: TGTGCCAGCAGCCTGGGGAAGGCGGGCACAGATACGCAGTATTTT.